These 15 T cell receptor beta chains were all obtained from the same sample, sequenced in a study of T cell responses to AZD1222 COVID-19 vaccine. Data came from immunoSEQ multiplex PCR; TCRdb stores just in-frame clones and leaves some out. This table has approximately 170,000 clones, 75% to 90% appearing once. The sequenced sample was peripheral blood, obtained on day 0 of AZD1222 vaccination. Receptor source: an adult in good health.

This clone has just one count. The V and J genes are TRBV19 and TRBJ1-4; D uncertain. Deletions cut 7 bases from V and 0 bases from J, with 12 bases between. This CDR3 is built from 15 residues. Germline loops: CDR1 LNHDA, CDR2 SQIVND (reference sequence). Here the CDR3 DNA reads TGTGCCAGTAACATCCAGGTCTCAACTAATGAAAAACTGTTTTTT. Translated: CASNIQVSTNEKLFF.

This clone was counted once. V gene TRBV5-6 combines with J gene TRBJ1-6, with D maybe TRBD1 (6 bases). Per the germline V gene, CDR1 is SGHDT and CDR2 is YYEEEE. With 1 base removed from V and 10 bases from J, the gap between germline ends came to 15 bases. The CDR3 length is 15 residues. The CDR3: CASSLSDRRRSPLHF. DNA of the CDR3: TGTGCCAGCAGCTTGTCCGACAGGAGGCGGTCACCCCTCCACTTT.

The genes are TRBV3-1 (or the pseudogene TRBV3-2) and TRBJ2-2; 8 bases fit TRBD1. J gave up 4 bases and V 4 bases, and 2 bases lay outside the gene matches. The CDR3 length is 14 residues. In germline, CDR1 is LGHDT, CDR2 YNNKEL (reference sequence). The CDR3 loop reads CASSPQGATGELFF. The CDR3 nucleotides read TGTGCCAGCAGCCCTCAGGGGGCCACCGGGGAGCTGTTTTTT.

This clone was detected only once. CDR3 coding DNA: TGTGCCAGCAGCTTAGAGTATCAGCCCCAGCATTTT. Translation: CASSLEYQPQHF. This chain uses TRBV7-9 with TRBJ1-5; no clear D gene. Germline assignment: CDR1 SEHNR and CDR2 FQNEAQ (reference sequence). The CDR3 sequence is 12 residues long. V lost 1 base to trimming and J lost 5 bases, with 3 bases between them.

This chain joins TRBV4-2 and TRBJ2-7, with TRBD2 as a possible D gene (7 bases). Germline CDR1 and CDR2: LGHNA and YNFKEQ. The CDR3 has 16 residues. V was pared by 2 bases and J by 4 bases, with 18 bases between. CDR3: CASSQLYRDGGYEQYF. In DNA form, the CDR3 reads TGTGCCAGCAGCCAACTCTACAGGGACGGGGGGTACGAGCAGTACTTC.

The genes are TRBV6-2 or TRBV6-3 and TRBJ1-1; 8 bases match TRBD1. The CDR3 spans 14 residues. Germline-derived CDR1 and CDR2 are MNHEY and SVGEGT. Germline trimming cut 5 bases from V and 1 base from J; bases unmatched to any gene: 3. CDR3 in amino acids: CASSPGTGNTEAFF. The CDR3 coding sequence is TGTGCCAGCAGTCCGGGGACAGGGAACACTGAAGCTTTCTTT.

V and J are TRBV7-9 and TRBJ2-2; 9 bases match TRBD2. Per the germline V gene, CDR1 is SEHNR and CDR2 is FQNEAQ (reference sequence). The CDR3 covers 16 residues. Losses at the gene ends were 5 bases for V and 0 bases for J; bases not matched to a gene: 4. CDR3: CASSPAGGPNTGELFF. The CDR3 DNA is TGTGCCAGCAGCCCAGCGGGGGGACCGAACACCGGGGAGCTGTTTTTT.

The V call is TRBV15, the J call TRBJ2-2; 11 positions match TRBD2. The V gene's germline CDR1 is LNHNV and CDR2 YYDKDF (reference sequence). The CDR3 has 16 amino acids. J was trimmed by 6 bases and V by 1 base; bases with no gene match: 4. CDR3 protein: CATSRAVLAGAGELFF. The CDR3, as DNA: TGTGCCACCAGCAGAGCTGTACTAGCGGGGGCCGGGGAGCTGTTTTTT. Full variable domain (outside the CDR3, taken from reference TRBV15 and TRBJ2-2): DAMVIQNPRYQVTQFGKPVTLSCSQTLNHNVMYWYQQKSSQAPKLLFHYYDKDFNNEADTPDNFQSRRPNTSFCFLDIRSPGLGDTAMYLCATSRAVLAGAGELFFGEGSRLTVL.

CDR3 sequence: CASSDPGEGAFYEQYF. In DNA form, the CDR3 reads TGCGCCAGCAGCGACCCGGGGGAGGGCGCCTTTTACGAGCAGTACTTC. The chain carries TRBV5-1 and TRBJ2-7; 7 nucleotides line up with TRBD2. The V gene's germline CDR1 is SGHRS and CDR2 YFSETQ. The CDR3 has 16 amino acids. The J segment lost 4 bases and the V segment lost 4 bases, leaving 14 bases of the junction unmatched.

This clone was detected once. This chain uses TRBV29-1 with TRBJ2-7; 7 bases align to TRBD1. Germline V gives CDR1 SQVTM, CDR2 ANQGSEA. The CDR3 runs 11 residues. CDR3 sequence (DNA): TGCACCGCCGGGACAGCCTACGAGCAGTACGTC. Translation: CTAGTAYEQYV.

The chain has TRBV4-1 and TRBJ2-5; 12 bases fit TRBD2. CDR1 and CDR2 from the germline V gene are MGHRA and YSYEKL. J gave up 4 bases and V 5 bases, and 8 bases lay outside the gene matches. The CDR3 has 16 residues. The DNA of the CDR3 is TGCGCCAGCAGCTCGTATCTAGCGGGGGGGCGAGAGACCCAGTACTTC. Protein: CASSSYLAGGRETQYF.

The chain carries TRBV9 and TRBJ2-5; D possibly corresponds to TRBD2 (5 bases). V dropped 0 bases and J dropped 3 bases, with 18 bases sitting between them. CDR1 is SGDLS and CDR2 is YYNGEE in the germline V gene. The CDR3 is made up of 17 amino acids. The CDR3 region is CASSVEPAHDGEETQYF. The CDR3, as DNA: TGTGCCAGCAGCGTAGAACCCGCACACGACGGGGAAGAGACCCAGTACTTC.

This rearrangement joins TRBV19 to TRBJ1-1; 8 nucleotides match TRBD1. Unmatched junction bases numbered 3, after V lost 2 bases and J lost 1 base. The germline V gene has CDR1 LNHDA and CDR2 SQIVND (reference sequence). This CDR3 has 15 amino acids. The chain's CDR3 is CASSIPTGGNTEAFF. The CDR3 DNA reads TGTGCCAGTAGTATACCCACAGGGGGGAACACTGAAGCTTTCTTT.

The genes are TRBV5-4 and TRBJ2-4, with D maybe TRBD1 (6 bases). Trimming took off 1 base at V and 11 bases at J, with 22 bases between the two ends. The CDR3 consists of 16 residues. From germline, CDR1 is SGHNT and CDR2 YYREEE (reference sequence). The CDR3 region is CASSLRLSGVGFVQYF. CDR3 bases: TGTGCCAGCAGCTTGAGACTCTCAGGGGTAGGCTTCGTTCAGTACTTC.

V is TRBV19 and J is TRBJ2-1; 8 bases match TRBD2. The CDR3 runs to 16 residues. Germline values: CDR1 LNHDA, CDR2 SQIVND (reference sequence). J gave up 3 bases and V 6 bases, and 10 bases lay outside the gene matches. CDR3: CASREGSGGRYNEQFF. As DNA, the CDR3 is TGTGCCAGTAGGGAGGGGAGCGGGGGCCGCTACAATGAGCAGTTCTTC.